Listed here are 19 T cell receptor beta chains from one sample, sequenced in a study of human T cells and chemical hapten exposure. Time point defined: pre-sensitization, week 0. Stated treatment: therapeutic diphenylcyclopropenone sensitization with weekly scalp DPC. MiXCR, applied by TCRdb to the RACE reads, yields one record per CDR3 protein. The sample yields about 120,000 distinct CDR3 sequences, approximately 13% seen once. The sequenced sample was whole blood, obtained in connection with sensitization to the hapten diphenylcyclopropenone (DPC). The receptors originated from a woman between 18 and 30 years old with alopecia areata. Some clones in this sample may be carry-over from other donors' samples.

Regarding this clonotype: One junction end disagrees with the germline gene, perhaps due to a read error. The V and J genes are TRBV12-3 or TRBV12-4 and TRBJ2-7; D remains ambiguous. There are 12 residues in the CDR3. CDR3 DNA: TGTGCCAGCAGTCCCTACACCGGGTCCCTTTCCTTC. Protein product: CASSPYTGSLSF.

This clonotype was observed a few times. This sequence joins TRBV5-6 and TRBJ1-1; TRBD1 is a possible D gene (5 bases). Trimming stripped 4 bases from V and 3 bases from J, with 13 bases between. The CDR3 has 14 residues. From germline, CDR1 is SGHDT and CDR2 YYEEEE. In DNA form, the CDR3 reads TGTGCCAGCAGCCACCCCAGGGCCTACACTGAAGCTTTCTTT. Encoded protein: CASSHPRAYTEAFF.

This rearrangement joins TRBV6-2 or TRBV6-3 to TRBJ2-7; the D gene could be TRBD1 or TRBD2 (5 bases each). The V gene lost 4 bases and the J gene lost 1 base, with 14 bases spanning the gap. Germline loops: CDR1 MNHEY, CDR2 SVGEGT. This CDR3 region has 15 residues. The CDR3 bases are TGTGCCAGCAGTTCCCGGGACGGGGCTTCCTACGAGCAGTACTTC. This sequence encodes CASSSRDGASYEQYF.

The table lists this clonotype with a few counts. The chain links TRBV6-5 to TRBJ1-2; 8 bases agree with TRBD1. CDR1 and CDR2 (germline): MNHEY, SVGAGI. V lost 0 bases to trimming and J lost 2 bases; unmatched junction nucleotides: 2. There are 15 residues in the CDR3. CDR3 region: CASSYSPGGNYGYTF. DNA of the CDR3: TGTGCCAGCAGTTACTCTCCAGGGGGCAACTATGGCTACACCTTC.

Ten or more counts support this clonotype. DNA of the CDR3: TGTGCCACCCCGAAAGGGGACAGGTTGGGAGATACGCAGTATTTT. It specifies CATPKGDRLGDTQYF. The chain recombines TRBV28 with TRBJ2-3, with TRBD1 identical over 8 bases. Per germline, CDR1 MDHEN and CDR2 SYDVKM. Trimming at V came to 10 bases and at J to 5 bases, leaving 14 bases not matched to a gene. The CDR3 totals 15 residues.

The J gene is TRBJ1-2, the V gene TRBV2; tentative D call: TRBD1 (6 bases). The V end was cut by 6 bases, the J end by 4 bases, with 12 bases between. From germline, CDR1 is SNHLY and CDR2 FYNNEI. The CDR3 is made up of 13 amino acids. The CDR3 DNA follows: TGTGCCAGCAGGGGTGGACAGTCCTATGGCTACACCTTC. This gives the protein CASRGGQSYGYTF.

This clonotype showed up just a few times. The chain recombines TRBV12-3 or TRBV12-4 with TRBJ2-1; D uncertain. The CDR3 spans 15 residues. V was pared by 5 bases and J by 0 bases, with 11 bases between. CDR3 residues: CASSQQALSYNEQFF. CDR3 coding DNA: TGTGCCAGCAGTCAGCAGGCTCTCTCCTACAATGAGCAGTTCTTC.

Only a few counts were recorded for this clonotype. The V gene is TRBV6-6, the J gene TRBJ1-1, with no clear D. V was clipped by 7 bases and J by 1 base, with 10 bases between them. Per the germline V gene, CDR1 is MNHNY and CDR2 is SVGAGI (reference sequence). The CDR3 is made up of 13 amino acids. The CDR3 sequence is CASIDSSNTEAFF. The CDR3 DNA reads TGTGCCAGCATCGACTCTTCGAACACTGAAGCTTTCTTT.

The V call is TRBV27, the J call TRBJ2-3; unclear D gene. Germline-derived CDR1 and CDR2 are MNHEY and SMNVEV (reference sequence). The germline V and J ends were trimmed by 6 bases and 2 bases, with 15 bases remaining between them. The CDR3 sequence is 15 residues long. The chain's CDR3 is CASRYSRGNTDTQYF. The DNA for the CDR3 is TGTGCCAGCAGATACTCTAGAGGAAACACAGATACGCAGTATTTT.

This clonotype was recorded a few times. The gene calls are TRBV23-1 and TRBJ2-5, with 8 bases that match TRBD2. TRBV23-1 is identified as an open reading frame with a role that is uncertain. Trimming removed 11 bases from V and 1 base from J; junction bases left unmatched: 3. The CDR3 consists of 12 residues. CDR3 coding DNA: TGCGCCGGCGGGGGGATCCAAGAGACCCAGTACTTC. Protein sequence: CAGGGIQETQYF.

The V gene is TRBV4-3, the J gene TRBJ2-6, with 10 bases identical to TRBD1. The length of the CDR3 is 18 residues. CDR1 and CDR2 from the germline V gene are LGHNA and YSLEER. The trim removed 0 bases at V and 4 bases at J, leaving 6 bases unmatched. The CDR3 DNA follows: TGCGCCAGCAGCCAAGACCGACAGGGGGCATCGGGGGCCAACGTCCTGACTTTC. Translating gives CASSQDRQGASGANVLTF.

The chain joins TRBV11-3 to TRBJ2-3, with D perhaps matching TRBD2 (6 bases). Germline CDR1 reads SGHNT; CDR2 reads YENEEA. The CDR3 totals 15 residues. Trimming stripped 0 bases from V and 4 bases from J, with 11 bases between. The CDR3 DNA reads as TGTGCCAGCAGCTTAGATCAAGGGGAGGCAGATACGCAGTATTTT. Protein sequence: CASSLDQGEADTQYF.

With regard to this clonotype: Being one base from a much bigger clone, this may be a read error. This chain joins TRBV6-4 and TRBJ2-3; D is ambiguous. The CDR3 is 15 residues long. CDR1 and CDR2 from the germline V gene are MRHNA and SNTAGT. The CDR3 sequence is CANSDSTAATDTQYF. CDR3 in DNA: TGTGCCAACAGTGACTCAACGGCAGCCACAGATACGCAGTATTTT.

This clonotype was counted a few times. This chain's CDR3 is CASSITTSGGTTNYEQYF. The CDR3, as DNA: TGTGCCAGCAGCATCACGACTAGCGGGGGAACCACCAACTACGAGCAGTACTTC. This chain links TRBV7-2 with TRBJ2-7, with 12 bases fitting TRBD2. J lost 3 bases, V lost 5 bases, and 14 bases had no gene match. The CDR3 consists of 18 residues. Per germline, CDR1 SGHTA and CDR2 FQGNSA.

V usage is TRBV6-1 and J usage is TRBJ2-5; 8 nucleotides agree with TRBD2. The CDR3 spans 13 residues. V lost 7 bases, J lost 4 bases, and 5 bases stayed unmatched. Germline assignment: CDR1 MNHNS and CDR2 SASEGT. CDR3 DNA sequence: TGTGCCAGCAAACAGCGGGGGCGAGAGACCCAGTACTTC. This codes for CASKQRGRETQYF.

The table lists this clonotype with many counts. CDR3: CASSIETGGSYEQYF. Written as DNA, the CDR3 is TGTGCCAGTAGTATAGAGACAGGGGGATCCTACGAGCAGTACTTC. J is TRBJ2-7 and V is TRBV19, with 9 positions matching TRBD1. The V and J ends lost 0 bases and 1 base, in that order; junction bases with no gene match: 1. The CDR3 runs to 15 residues. CDR1 is LNHDA, CDR2 SQIVND, per germline (reference sequence).

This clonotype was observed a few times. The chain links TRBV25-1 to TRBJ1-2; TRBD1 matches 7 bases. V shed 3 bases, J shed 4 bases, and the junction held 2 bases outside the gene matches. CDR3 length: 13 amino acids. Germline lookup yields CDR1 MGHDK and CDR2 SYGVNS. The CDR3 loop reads CASSEGQSYGYTF. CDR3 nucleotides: TGTGCCAGCAGTGAGGGACAGTCCTATGGCTACACCTTC.

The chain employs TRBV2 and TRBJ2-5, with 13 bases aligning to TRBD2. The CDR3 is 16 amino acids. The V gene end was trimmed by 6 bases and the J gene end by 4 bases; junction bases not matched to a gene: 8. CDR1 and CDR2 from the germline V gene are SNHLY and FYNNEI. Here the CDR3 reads CASSGLAGAKRETQYF. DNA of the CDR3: TGTGCCAGCAGCGGACTAGCGGGGGCGAAAAGAGAGACCCAGTACTTC.

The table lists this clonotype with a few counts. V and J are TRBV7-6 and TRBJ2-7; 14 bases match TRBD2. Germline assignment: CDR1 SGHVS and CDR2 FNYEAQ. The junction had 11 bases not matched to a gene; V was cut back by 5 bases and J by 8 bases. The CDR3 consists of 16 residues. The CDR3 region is CASSPTSGGAAGQQYF. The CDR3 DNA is TGTGCCAGCAGCCCGACTAGCGGGGGGGCCGCGGGCCAGCAGTACTTC. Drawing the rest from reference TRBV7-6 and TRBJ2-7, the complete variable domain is GAGVSQSPRYKVTKRGQDVALRCDPISGHVSLYWYRQALGQGPEFLTYFNYEAQQDKSGLPNDRFSAERPEGSISTLTIQRTEQRDSAMYRCASSPTSGGAAGQQYFGPGTRLTVT.